This entry concerns a single T cell receptor (beta chain). The record originates from a study of blood T cell repertoires in COVID-19. Overall study context: Sources were T cells, B-cell-depleted T cells, or PBMCs; the material itself was cDNA or gDNA.

Source study methods: Estimated nucleated cell counts came from reference gene primer amplification. Sequenced by immunoSEQ multiplex PCR; TCRdb stores in-frame clones only, minus some. That table furnishes V, J and clone size, whereas the DNA furnished D and trimming. The sample has approximately 50,000 clones, 85% to 90% seen once. The CDR3 has 14 amino acids. The V and J ends lost 1 base and 13 bases respectively, with 14 bases between them. Germline CDR1 reads LGHDT; CDR2 reads YNNKEL (reference sequence). The receptor was derived from a man aged 55 to 70 with acute or convalescent COVID-19. Sequenced material: peripheral blood. The V and J genes are TRBV3-1 (or the pseudogene TRBV3-2) and TRBJ1-6; D ambiguous. In nucleotides, the CDR3 is TGTGCCAGCAGCCAAGGGACTTCCCCTAATCCCCTCCACTTT. Translated: CASSQGTSPNPLHF.